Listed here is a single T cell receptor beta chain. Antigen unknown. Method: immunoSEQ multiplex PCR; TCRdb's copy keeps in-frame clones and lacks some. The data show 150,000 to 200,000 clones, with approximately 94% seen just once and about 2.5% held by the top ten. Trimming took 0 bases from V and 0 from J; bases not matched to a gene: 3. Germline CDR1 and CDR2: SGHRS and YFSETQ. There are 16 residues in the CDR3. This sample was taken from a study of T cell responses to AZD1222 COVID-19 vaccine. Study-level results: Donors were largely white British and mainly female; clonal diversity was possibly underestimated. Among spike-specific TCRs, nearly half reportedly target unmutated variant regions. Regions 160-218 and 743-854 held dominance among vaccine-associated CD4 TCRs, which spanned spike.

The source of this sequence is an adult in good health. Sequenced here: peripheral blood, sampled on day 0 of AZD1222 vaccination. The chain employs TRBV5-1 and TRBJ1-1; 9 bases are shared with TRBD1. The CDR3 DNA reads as TGCGCCAGCAGCTTGGCCGGGACAGGGCTGAACACTGAAGCTTTCTTT. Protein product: CASSLAGTGLNTEAFF.